This T cell receptor (beta chain) was captured in a study of long-term antiretroviral therapy in people with HIV. A remark on this clone: Its antigen remains unknown.

Each sample contained roughly 0.9-10 million cryopreserved PBMC, thawed before DNA extraction. Per germline, CDR1 SGHNT and CDR2 YENEEA. V gave up 5 bases and J gave up 10 bases, with 12 bases separating them. The CDR3 length is 12 residues. Samples were assayed with immunoSEQ v3.0 at survey level. Clones were sequenced by immunoSEQ multiplex PCR, and TCRdb holds only the in-frame ones, with some missing. The sample includes about 25,000 clones, roughly 85% seen only once; the top ten take roughly 15%. Study findings and constraints: The data indicate that diversity increased after ART but remained below transplant donor controls.

The starting material was unsorted PBMCs, obtained 1.2 years after starting antiretroviral therapy. The genes are TRBV11-3 and TRBJ2-1; no clear D. The source is a man aged 45-65 years with HIV. The CDR3 sequence: CASSSGVGEQFF. The CDR3 bases are TGTGCCAGCAGCAGTGGGGTCGGCGAGCAGTTCTTC.